A single sample gave rise to the 17 T cell receptor beta chains below, sequenced in a study of control samples from healthy donors and cancer patients. Only in-frame clones appear in the TCRdb table, and some are missing; sequencing was by immunoSEQ multiplex PCR. The sample lists 130,000 or so clones; around nine tenths were seen once. Sequenced input: blood. The receptors here all came from a man aged 35 to 55 in good health.

The gene calls are TRBV28 and TRBJ1-1; tentatively, D is TRBD1 (6 bases). The CDR3 spans 14 residues. Germline assignment: CDR1 MDHEN and CDR2 SYDVKM. V was trimmed by 8 bases and J by 2 bases, leaving 15 bases between them. The CDR3 DNA follows: TGTGCCAGCTGTGGGGGGGCGGTAAACACTGAAGCTTTCTTT. This encodes CASCGGAVNTEAFF. The full variable domain, rest sourced from reference TRBV28 and TRBJ1-1, is DVKVTQSSRYLVKRTGEKVFLECVQDMDHENMFWYRQDPGLGLRLIYFSYDVKMKEKGDIPEGYSVSREKKERFSLILESASTNQTSMYLCASCGGAVNTEAFFGQGTRLTVV.

The chain links TRBV6-6 to TRBJ2-7; D perhaps matches TRBD1 (6 bases). Per germline, CDR1 MNHNY and CDR2 SVGAGI (reference sequence). The CDR3 sequence is 12 residues long. The V gene lost 0 bases and the J gene lost 7 bases, with 7 bases spanning the gap. CDR3 sequence (DNA): TGTGCCAGCAGTTACTCGACAGGAGAGCAGTACTTC. This sequence encodes CASSYSTGEQYF.

The V and J genes are TRBV3-1 (or the pseudogene TRBV3-2) and TRBJ1-2; D uncertain. The CDR3 loop spans 12 amino acids. V was clipped by 5 bases and J by 5 bases, with 9 bases between them. Germline-derived CDR1 and CDR2 are LGHDT and YNNKEL (reference sequence). The CDR3 here is CASSSRRYGYTF. The CDR3 DNA reads TGTGCCAGCAGCTCTCGGAGATATGGCTACACCTTC.

The V and J genes are TRBV3-1 (or the pseudogene TRBV3-2) and TRBJ1-5; D is uncertain. The CDR3 consists of 13 residues. Trimming took off 0 bases at V and 6 bases at J, with 6 bases between the two ends. Germline V gene data show CDR1 as LGHDT and CDR2 as YNNKEL (reference sequence). For the CDR3, the DNA is TGTGCCAGCAGCCAAGATCGAAGTCAGCCCCAGCATTTT. Encoded protein: CASSQDRSQPQHF.

V is TRBV5-4 and J is TRBJ2-5; TRBD1 matches at 12 bases. With 2 bases clipped from V and 4 bases from J, the junction kept 3 bases outside the gene matches. This CDR3 region has 15 residues. Germline-derived CDR1 and CDR2 are SGHNT and YYREEE (reference sequence). CDR3 bases: TGTGCCAGCAGCTTAGGGACAGGGGGCGCAGAGACCCAGTACTTC. Its protein product is CASSLGTGGAETQYF. Full variable domain (missing parts from reference TRBV5-4 and TRBJ2-5): ETGVTQSPTHLIKTRGQQVTLRCSSQSGHNTVSWYQQALGQGPQFIFQYYREEENGRGNFPPRFSGLQFPNYSSELNVNALELDDSALYLCASSLGTGGAETQYFGPGTRLLVL.

This clone was picked up one time. CDR3 sequence (DNA): TGTGCCAGCAGTTTGGCTCTAGCGGGGGGGCAAGAGACCCAGTACTTC. Its translation: CASSLALAGGQETQYF. The chain couples TRBV28 to TRBJ2-5; 12 bases agree with TRBD2. This CDR3 contains 16 residues. The V and J ends lost 3 bases and 2 bases, in that order; junction bases with no gene match: 4. CDR1 is MDHEN, CDR2 SYDVKM, per germline.

The rearrangement links TRBV9 to TRBJ2-3; D is unresolved. This CDR3 is built from 14 residues. Germline-derived CDR1 and CDR2 are SGDLS and YYNGEE. V was shortened by 1 base and J by 3 bases, with 9 bases between the two germline ends. The CDR3 region is CASSVTAVTDTQYF. The CDR3 DNA sequence: TGTGCCAGCAGCGTAACGGCGGTGACAGATACGCAGTATTTT.

This chain joins TRBV18 and TRBJ1-1, with D possibly TRBD1 on 5 matching bases. Trimming removed 4 bases at V and 3 bases at J, with 15 bases between. Germline assignment: CDR1 KGHSH and CDR2 LQKENI. The CDR3 contains 15 residues. The CDR3 coding sequence is TGTGCCAGCTCACGAAAGGGAGCGGGGGACACTGAAGCTTTCTTT. Translated: CASSRKGAGDTEAFF. The variable domain in full, completed from reference TRBV18 and TRBJ1-1, reads NAGVMQNPRHLVRRRGQEARLRCSPMKGHSHVYWYRQLPEEGLKFMVYLQKENIIDESGMPKERFSAEFPKEGPSILRIQQVVRGDSAAYFCASSRKGAGDTEAFFGQGTRLTVV.

The chain links TRBV7-8 to TRBJ1-1; TRBD1 might be the D (5 bases). V was pared by 1 base and J by 3 bases, with 9 bases between. CDR3 length: 14 residues. The germline V gene encodes CDR1 SGHVS and CDR2 FQNEAQ. Written as DNA, the CDR3 is TGTGCCAGCAGCTTAGGTCAGGGATACACTGAAGCTTTCTTT. Its translation: CASSLGQGYTEAFF.

The rearrangement links TRBV6-5 to TRBJ2-7; 7 bases line up with TRBD2. With 7 bases clipped from V and 6 bases from J, the junction kept 6 bases outside the gene matches. The germline CDR1 and CDR2 sequences are MNHEY and SVGAGI. The CDR3 contains 12 residues. The CDR3 nucleotides are TGTGCCAGCATTGGGGGGGTTGGCGAGCAGTACTTC. It yields the protein CASIGGVGEQYF.

V usage is TRBV9 and J usage is TRBJ2-3, with a weak D call TRBD1 (5 bases). Germline lookup yields CDR1 SGDLS and CDR2 YYNGEE. This CDR3 is built from 17 residues. V was cut by 0 bases and J by 6 bases, with 20 bases left in between. The CDR3 loop reads CASSVGGLGAALDTQYF. In nucleotides, the CDR3 is TGTGCCAGCAGCGTAGGTGGTCTAGGGGCCGCATTGGATACGCAGTATTTT.

The V call is TRBV7-3, the J call TRBJ2-1; the match to TRBD2 covers 9 bases. Losses at the gene ends were 4 bases for V and 4 bases for J; bases not matched to a gene: 5. CDR3 length: 15 amino acids. Looked up from germline, CDR1 is SGHTA and CDR2 is FQGTGA. For the CDR3, the DNA is TGTGCCAGCAGCTCGACTAGCGGAACTTACAATGAGCAGTTCTTC. It specifies CASSSTSGTYNEQFF.

The rearrangement uses TRBV5-1 and TRBJ2-1; TRBD1 matches at 7 bases. The CDR3 is 14 amino acids. V dropped 0 bases and J dropped 8; count of bases not matched to a gene: 5. CDR1 SGHRS and CDR2 YFSETQ come from the germline V gene. The CDR3 DNA reads TGCGCCAGCAGCTTGGCGTCAGGGGGACATGAGCAGTTCTTC. Its translation: CASSLASGGHEQFF. Based on the CDR3 plus reference TRBV5-1 and TRBJ2-1, the full variable domain is KAGVTQTPRYLIKTRGQQVTLSCSPISGHRSVSWYQQTPGQGLQFLFEYFSETQRNKGNFPGRFSGRQFSNSRSEMNVSTLELGDSALYLCASSLASGGHEQFFGPGTRLTVL.

This chain uses TRBV28 with TRBJ2-7; tentatively, D is TRBD2 (7 bases). Looked up from germline, CDR1 is MDHEN and CDR2 is SYDVKM. CDR3 length equals 14 residues. Trimming cost V 6 bases and J 2 bases, with 14 bases left between them. CDR3 nucleotides: TGTGCCAGCAGGGGTAGAGGGGGGGCCTACGAGCAGTACTTC. Protein sequence: CASRGRGGAYEQYF.

A single count supports this clone. CDR3 sequence: CASRTTGATNEKLFF. CDR3 in DNA: TGCGCCAGCCGGACCACAGGGGCAACTAATGAAAAACTGTTTTTT. The J gene is TRBJ1-4, the V gene TRBV5-1, with TRBD1 matching 7 bases. Germline V gene lookup returns CDR1 SGHRS and CDR2 YFSETQ. The CDR3 has 15 residues. Germline trimming cut 7 bases from V and 0 bases from J; bases unmatched to any gene: 6.

V and J are TRBV5-1 and TRBJ2-5; D is possibly TRBD2 (5 bases). Looked up from germline, CDR1 is SGHRS and CDR2 is YFSETQ. This CDR3 has 15 residues. Trimming cost V 5 bases and J 3 bases, with 17 bases left between them. The CDR3 DNA follows: TGCGCCAGCAGATCCAGAGGGATGAGGGAAGAGACCCAGTACTTC. It translates to CASRSRGMREETQYF. Looking up the rest from reference TRBV5-1 and TRBJ2-5 gives the full variable domain: KAGVTQTPRYLIKTRGQQVTLSCSPISGHRSVSWYQQTPGQGLQFLFEYFSETQRNKGNFPGRFSGRQFSNSRSEMNVSTLELGDSALYLCASRSRGMREETQYFGPGTRLLVL.

This sequence joins TRBV6-6 and TRBJ1-2; D possibly corresponds to TRBD1 (6 bases). The V gene lost 8 bases and the J gene lost 6 bases, with 19 bases spanning the gap. CDR1 and CDR2 from the germline V gene are MNHNY and SVGAGI (reference sequence). The length of the CDR3 is 14 residues. This chain's CDR3 is CASGRSGRGDGYTF. CDR3 nucleotides: TGTGCCAGCGGAAGAAGTGGCAGGGGTGATGGCTACACCTTC.